What follows describes a single TCR beta chain. The specificity of this receptor is unknown. No much larger clonotype is one base removed from it; base qualities were not supplied. Sequences MNHNS (CDR1) and SASEGT (CDR2) are obtained from the germline V gene. CDR3 length: 18 amino acids, cysteine to phenylalanine. Only CDR3 DNA remains: 54 bases, in frame from the first base. V lost 2 bases and J lost 4 bases; the stretch between them is 20 bases long. These data are taken from a study of blood T cell repertoires in COVID-19 (dated by TCRdb to about 2020). Regarding the study in general: For ImmuneRACE Cohort 3, a participant was defined as recovered based on two consecutive negative NP/OP PCR tests, clearance by a healthcare professional, or resolution of symptoms. Samples from collaborators originated in the United States, Italy and Spain and spanned both the acute and convalescent phases of COVID-19. The material from the prospective study consisted of cDNA or gDNA derived from T cells, B-cell-depleted T cells, or PBMCs. The dataset comprised deeply sampled blood TCRbeta repertoires from subjects exposed to, actively infected with, or recovered from COVID-19. The repertoires were made available in a free public database intended to serve as a resource for research on the immune response to SARS-CoV-2. The samples were drawn from the first 160 participants of the ongoing ImmuneRACE study and from 950 to 1,500 subjects provided by 6 global collaborators. A de-identified subject ID, COVID-19 status, age in years and sex were almost always included in the sample metadata. Where available, HLA class I and class II types were taken from metadata supplied by the sample provider and were not determined by assay-based typing.

Paper-wide results and their limitations: The quantity of clinical and demographic metadata differed by source and by participant and was supplied without curation.

Participants in the prospective study were aged about 18 to 90 years, lived in under 30 United States geographic areas, and enrolled through a virtual design. To assign participants to cohorts, the prospective study relied on clinical history that participants themselves reported in a screening survey and a study questionnaire. Mobile phlebotomists in the prospective study collected whole blood, serum and a nasopharyngeal or oropharyngeal swab from every participant. Additional blood draws and questionnaires over an approximately 2-month period could optionally be provided by prospective study participants. Before DNA extraction, prospective study blood samples were shipped either frozen or at room temperature. TCRbeta CDR3 regions were amplified from genomic DNA using the immunoSEQ Assay, a bias-controlled multiplex PCR. Per the authors' processing: Within the assay, amplification of reference gene primers was used to estimate how many nucleated cells each sample contained. To quantify the absolute abundance of each unique TCRbeta CDR3 rearrangement, sequence reads were collapsed and filtered. For each sample, productive Simpson clonality was calculated by taking the square root of Simpson's diversity index across productive rearrangements. TCRdb took this table from immuneACCESS and kept in-frame rearrangements with V and J called. Such tables lack part of the clones; where checked against another copy, unresolved V genes explain under half of the gap, and the rest is unexplained. V and J calls and clone size come straight from that table; D and trimming were deduced from the DNA. Present in this sample are around 190,000 clones, about 85% of which were seen just once. Around 23% of the sample is in the top ten clones.

The origin of this receptor is a woman aged 40 to 50 in a cohort exposed to, infected with or recovered from COVID-19 (not recorded which). The specimen sequenced was PBMCs or T cells enriched from blood (not recorded which). The rearrangement joined TRBV6-1 to TRBJ2-2; the D gene is not confidently resolved. The nucleotides are TGTGCCAGCAGTGAATTGGTTTTAACAGAGAGCTTCACCGGGGAGCTGTTTTTT. Its protein reads: CASSELVLTESFTGELFF.